This passage covers 10 T cell receptor beta chains from one sample sequenced in a study of blood T cell repertoires in COVID-19. Sequencing used immunoSEQ multiplex PCR; TCRdb keeps in-frame clones, though not all of them. The sample records some 260,000 clones, about 87% being singletons. The source material was peripheral blood. The receptor set was obtained from a woman aged 25-40 years with COVID-19, enrolled during active disease.

In this sample, this clone turned up once. J is TRBJ1-2 and V is TRBV19; 8 bases match TRBD1. The CDR3 spans 13 residues. Germline-derived CDR1 and CDR2 are LNHDA and SQIVND (reference sequence). J gave up 7 bases and V 5 bases, and 6 bases lay outside the gene matches. The CDR3 is CASSLDRELGYTF. CDR3 nucleotides: TGTGCCAGTAGTTTGGACAGGGAGCTTGGCTACACCTTC.

This clone was detected only a few times. The chain recombines TRBV7-8 with TRBJ2-1; 16 nucleotides align to TRBD2. The CDR3 contains 18 residues. The germline V gene has CDR1 SGHVS and CDR2 FQNEAQ. V shed 3 bases, J shed 6 bases, and the junction held 8 bases outside the gene matches. The CDR3 DNA is TGTGCCAGCAGCTTGGGGACTAGCGGGAGGGCCCGAGGCAATGAGCAGTTCTTC. This translates into CASSLGTSGRARGNEQFF.

The chain uses TRBV5-4 and TRBJ2-1, with 7 bases aligning to TRBD2. V dropped 1 base and J dropped 8; count of bases not matched to a gene: 15. This CDR3 is built from 17 residues. Germline V lookup: CDR1 SGHNT, CDR2 YYREEE (reference sequence). The CDR3 loop reads CASSLRATSQRVDEQFF. The CDR3, as DNA: TGTGCCAGCAGCTTGAGGGCGACTAGCCAGCGGGTGGATGAGCAGTTCTTC.

CDR3 bases: TGTGCCAGCAGCCGCGCCGGGACAGGGGTGGCTGAAGCTTTCTTT. This gives the protein CASSRAGTGVAEAFF. The gene calls are TRBV5-6 and TRBJ1-1; 10 nucleotides align to TRBD1. CDR1 is SGHDT and CDR2 is YYEEEE in the germline V gene. The CDR3 runs to 15 residues. V lost 4 bases to trimming and J lost 6 bases; unmatched junction nucleotides: 9.

This clone was detected only a few times. CDR3 nucleotide sequence: TGTGCCAGCAGCCTTGACAGGGCCAGCAATCAGCCCCAGCATTTT. It is translated as CASSLDRASNQPQHF. The rearrangement joins TRBV6-2 or TRBV6-3 to TRBJ1-5; 7 nucleotides agree with TRBD1. The germline gives CDR1 MNHEY, CDR2 SVGEGT. CDR3 length equals 15 residues. V was pared by 6 bases and J by 1 base, with 6 bases of the junction left unmatched.

This chain's CDR3 is CASSYRNYGYTF. CDR3 in DNA: TGTGCCAGCAGTTACAGGAACTATGGCTACACCTTC. The chain carries TRBV28 and TRBJ1-2; tentatively, D is TRBD1 (5 bases). Trimming left V 4 bases short and J 2 bases short, with 5 bases between. CDR1 is MDHEN and CDR2 is SYDVKM in the germline V gene. The CDR3 covers 12 residues.

This clone occurred once. The chain carries TRBV5-4 and TRBJ2-3; TRBD2 aligns across 7 bases. The germline V gene has CDR1 SGHNT and CDR2 YYREEE (reference sequence). The trim removed 3 bases at V and 5 bases at J, leaving 15 bases unmatched. This CDR3 region has 17 residues. The CDR3 DNA reads as TGTGCCAGCAGCTCCAACACCCCAACTAGCGAGGGAGATACGCAGTATTTT. It yields the protein CASSSNTPTSEGDTQYF.

Details on this clone: Other DNA sequences in the sample encode the same CDR3. The chain is built from TRBV24-1 and TRBJ2-1, with unresolved D. V lost 2 bases and J lost 0, with 10 bases in between. The CDR3 runs 16 residues. Looked up from germline, CDR1 is KGHDR and CDR2 is SFDVKD. The CDR3 coding sequence is TGTGCCACCAGTGATTCACTCGTTACCTCCTACAATGAGCAGTTCTTC. Translated: CATSDSLVTSYNEQFF.

This rearrangement joins TRBV14 to TRBJ2-7; D is undetermined. The V end lost 4 bases, the J end lost 6 bases, and 10 bases lay between the germline ends. Germline values: CDR1 SGHDN, CDR2 FVKESK. The CDR3 length is 12 residues. The CDR3 DNA reads as TGTGCCAGCAGCCCTCTCGAGTGCGAGCAGTACGTC. This translates into CASSPLECEQYV.

Written as DNA, the CDR3 is TGTGCCAGCAGCCCCAGTCACGAGACCCAGTACTTC. This sequence encodes CASSPSHETQYF. The rearrangement uses TRBV5-6 and TRBJ2-5; D uncertain. Trimming removed 4 bases at V and 5 bases at J, with 9 bases between. The CDR3 extends over 12 amino acids. Germline V CDR1 and CDR2: SGHDT, YYEEEE.